This T cell receptor (beta chain) was observed in a study of blood T cell repertoires in COVID-19. For the study at large: The origin of the acute and convalescent COVID-19 samples was the United States, Italy and Spain.

Study members were between roughly 18 and 100 years old and lived in approximately 25 US regions. Cohorts were determined from participant-reported clinical history. The V and J ends lost 0 bases and 3 bases, in that order; junction bases with no gene match: 2. The length of the CDR3 is 15 residues. Germline V gene sequence: CDR1 SGHRS, CDR2 YFSETQ. Some clones are missing from TCRdb's copy, which holds only in-frame ones; the method was immunoSEQ multiplex PCR. Here the sample spans 180,000 or so clones, 83% being singletons. Note on this clone: The same CDR3 is also encoded by other DNA sequences in this sample.

This receptor was taken from a woman aged 45-60 years who had recovered from COVID-19. The rearrangement links TRBV5-1 to TRBJ2-2, with 7 bases fitting TRBD1. The sequencing sample was made of PBMCs or T cells enriched from blood (not recorded which). The CDR3 DNA is TGCGCCAGCAGCTTGGTAGACAGGGACACCGGGGAGCTGTTTTTT. Translation: CASSLVDRDTGELFF.